This record covers a single T cell receptor (beta chain). What it binds is unknown. These data are taken from a study of OX40 agonist ivuxolimab in advanced cancers. Study observations and caveats: Specificity for antigen went undetermined in the expanded peripheral T cells. Clonal expansion was among the lowest in partial responders at 0.1-3.0 mg/kg, especially CD8+.

Produced via immunoSEQ multiplex PCR; TCRdb's table is partial and in-frame only. The sample lists tens of thousands of clones, roughly 87% occurring once. Autoimmune disease history or systemic immunosuppression led to patients being barred. Looked up from germline, CDR1 is SGHRS and CDR2 is YFSETQ. This CDR3 is 16 amino acids long. V shed 0 bases and J shed 0 bases, with 10 bases lying between them. This specimen was CD4+ or CD8+ T cells sorted from blood, taken in a trial of the OX40 agonist ivuxolimab. This rearrangement joins TRBV5-1 to TRBJ2-1, with D uncertain. The TCR originated in an adult with an advanced solid tumor such as melanoma, head and neck, liver or kidney cancer. CDR3 loop: CASSLAFQSSYNEQFF. The CDR3 DNA is TGCGCCAGCAGCTTGGCTTTCCAGAGCTCCTACAATGAGCAGTTCTTC. Full variable domain (missing parts from reference TRBV5-1 and TRBJ2-1): KAGVTQTPRYLIKTRGQQVTLSCSPISGHRSVSWYQQTPGQGLQFLFEYFSETQRNKGNFPGRFSGRQFSNSRSEMNVSTLELGDSALYLCASSLAFQSSYNEQFFGPGTRLTVL.